Following are 3 T cell receptor beta chains from one sample sequenced in a study of blood T cell repertoires in COVID-19. Clones were read by immunoSEQ multiplex PCR, and TCRdb kept only the in-frame ones, dropping some. The sample holds tens of thousands of clones, 60% to 80% seen once. The sample was peripheral blood. These receptors all come from a man between 65 and 85 years old with COVID-19, enrolled during active disease.

J is TRBJ2-7 and V is TRBV5-6; TRBD1 is a possible D gene (6 bases). The CDR3 consists of 13 residues. Trimming stripped 2 bases from V and 2 bases from J, with 8 bases between. Per the germline V gene, CDR1 is SGHDT and CDR2 is YYEEEE. In DNA, the CDR3 is TGTGCCAGCAGCTTACAGGGAACCTACGAGCAGTACTTC. Residues: CASSLQGTYEQYF.

This chain links TRBV19 with TRBJ1-1; 7 nucleotides agree with TRBD1. Germline CDR1 and CDR2: LNHDA and SQIVND (reference sequence). The ends lost 6 bases at V and 11 bases at J; junction bases unmatched: 21. The CDR3 is 16 amino acids. The CDR3 nucleotides read TGTGCCAGTAGAAGGACAGGTTCCCCGACCGACGTTTCGGCTTTCTTT. Translating it yields CASRRTGSPTDVSAFF.

A word on this clone: Other DNA sequences in the same sample also yield this CDR3. The chain is built from TRBV5-1 and TRBJ2-1; the D gene is possibly TRBD2 (6 bases). Trimming stripped 4 bases from V and 0 bases from J, with 11 bases between. Germline assignment: CDR1 SGHRS and CDR2 YFSETQ. CDR3 length: 15 residues. The CDR3 DNA reads as TGCGCCAGCAGCCCCTCCGGGAGCTCCTACAATGAGCAGTTCTTC. This translates into CASSPSGSSYNEQFF.